This T cell receptor (beta chain) came from a study of early T cells in non-severe SARS-CoV-2 infection. Study-level information: Sequencing used unsorted whole-blood bulk RNA, so chains lack pairing.

Germline CDR1 reads WNHNN; CDR2 reads SYGVQD (reference sequence). V lost 1 base and J lost 6, with 16 bases in between. CDR3 length: 15 amino acids. This clonotype has a count of ten or more. Its antigen is undetermined. Findings and limits, study-wide: VDJdb matching skewed toward anti-spike CD8 responses, missing private and CD4 specificities.

TCRdb recomputed calls from the 5' RACE reads with MiXCR, one row per CDR3 protein. The sample contains more than 50,000 distinct CDR3 sequences, around 12% of which appear only once. Source: whole blood, taken at baseline. The chain employs TRBV10-1 and TRBJ2-7, with D perhaps TRBD2 (6 bases). The receptor was derived from an adult who was a healthcare worker with PCR-confirmed SARS-CoV-2 infection or an uninfected control (not recorded which). CDR3 sequence (DNA): TGCGCCAGCAGTGAGTTGTATTCGACTAGTAGCGAGCAGTACTTC. Its protein is CASSELYSTSSEQYF.